The 26 T cell receptor beta chains below all came from one sample that was sequenced in a study of cytomegalovirus exposure and HLA in healthy donors. A multiplex PCR was run with 60 Vbeta primers and 13 Jbeta primers. The repertoire was sequenced with immunoSEQ multiplex PCR; TCRdb's copy has only in-frame clones and lacks some. In total, the table holds 29,000 or so clones. Sequences were obtained from PBMCs. The receptor source for this set is a man aged 30 to 39 in good health and CMV-seronegative.

The chain employs TRBV4-2 and TRBJ1-5, with 8 bases that match TRBD1. The V segment lost 1 base and the J segment 6 bases; nucleotides outside the gene matches: 2. The CDR3 is made up of 14 amino acids. Germline CDR1 reads LGHNA; CDR2 reads YNFKEQ. CDR3 DNA: TGTGCCAGCAGCCAAGGACAGGGGTTTCAGCCCCAGCATTTT. Its translation is CASSQGQGFQPQHF.

The chain carries TRBV19 and TRBJ1-5; D may be TRBD1 (5 bases). The length of the CDR3 is 16 residues. The V gene lost 8 bases and the J gene lost 0 bases, with 17 bases spanning the gap. Germline CDR1 reads LNHDA; CDR2 reads SQIVND (reference sequence). CDR3 region: CASRDSAGSSNQPQHF. Here the CDR3 DNA reads TGTGCCAGTCGTGACAGCGCTGGGTCTAGCAATCAGCCCCAGCATTTT.

V and J are TRBV7-9 and TRBJ2-1, with TRBD1 matching over 10 bases. This CDR3 comprises 13 residues. Unmatched junction bases numbered 0, after V lost 1 base and J lost 9 bases. The germline CDR1 and CDR2 sequences are SEHNR and FQNEAQ (reference sequence). For the CDR3, the DNA is TGTGCCAGCAGCTTAGGACAGGGGGCTGAGCAGTTCTTC. Residues: CASSLGQGAEQFF.

The rearrangement uses TRBV28 and TRBJ2-1; weak D call: TRBD2 (5 bases). Germline CDR1 and CDR2: MDHEN and SYDVKM. The V end lost 4 bases, the J end lost 6 bases, and 13 bases lay between the germline ends. The CDR3 length is 14 residues. CDR3 amino acids: CASSSLISVNEQFF. The CDR3 nucleotides read TGTGCCAGCAGTTCCCTTATTAGCGTCAATGAGCAGTTCTTC.

The chain carries TRBV5-1 and TRBJ2-7; D may be TRBD2 (5 bases). V was shortened by 2 bases and J by 5 bases, with 11 bases between the two germline ends. Germline V gene data show CDR1 as SGHRS and CDR2 as YFSETQ. This CDR3 spans 13 amino acids. The CDR3 nucleotides read TGCGCCAGCAGCTTACCGGGAACCCACGAGCAGTACTTC. This gives the protein CASSLPGTHEQYF.

V gene TRBV5-1 combines with J gene TRBJ2-7; TRBD1 agrees at 7 bases. V lost 4 bases and J lost 6; bases outside the gene matches: 4. The CDR3 is 12 amino acids. CDR1 and CDR2 (germline): SGHRS, YFSETQ. CDR3 region: CASSPTGIEQYF. CDR3 sequence (DNA): TGCGCCAGCAGCCCGACAGGGATCGAGCAGTACTTC.

V and J are TRBV5-1 and TRBJ1-1; a possible D gene is TRBD1 (6 bases). The CDR3 spans 12 residues. CDR1 and CDR2 from the germline V gene are SGHRS and YFSETQ. The V end was cut by 4 bases, the J end by 10 bases, with 14 bases between. CDR3 nucleotide sequence: TGCGCCAGCAGCAATCCAGGGGCGGGAGCTTTCTTT. Its protein product is CASSNPGAGAFF.

This rearrangement joins TRBV15 to TRBJ2-5, with TRBD1 matching 9 bases. There are 14 residues in the CDR3. J gave up 5 bases and V 2 bases, and 3 bases lay outside the gene matches. Germline lookup yields CDR1 LNHNV and CDR2 YYDKDF (reference sequence). CDR3 sequence reads: CATSRQGQGETQYF. In DNA, the CDR3 is TGTGCCACCAGCAGACAGGGACAGGGTGAGACCCAGTACTTC.

The chain links TRBV5-1 to TRBJ2-1, with TRBD2 as a possible D gene (5 bases). Germline loops: CDR1 SGHRS, CDR2 YFSETQ. The ends were cut back, 0 bases at V and 0 bases at J, with 10 bases in the middle. The CDR3 totals 16 residues. This CDR3 reads CASSLGEWGSYNEQFF. In nucleotides, the CDR3 is TGCGCCAGCAGCTTGGGGGAGTGGGGCTCCTACAATGAGCAGTTCTTC.

The J gene is TRBJ1-6, the V gene TRBV2; 7 nucleotides agree with TRBD1. The CDR3 runs to 14 residues. Germline V gives CDR1 SNHLY, CDR2 FYNNEI. The V and J ends lost 6 bases and 5 bases, in that order; junction bases with no gene match: 4. The CDR3 DNA reads as TGTGCCAGCAGCTGGGACAGAGATAATTCACCCCTCCACTTT. It translates to CASSWDRDNSPLHF.

The chain recombines TRBV6-5 with TRBJ2-5; weak D call: TRBD1 (5 bases). The better agreement between TRBJ2-7 and the DNA end casts doubt on the J call. Germline V CDR1 and CDR2: MNHEY, SVGAGI. This CDR3 has 14 amino acids. CDR3 DNA sequence: TGTGCCAGCAGTTACAGGGGTTGGTCCTACGAGCAGTACTTC. Translation gives CASSYRGWSYEQYF.

The rearrangement links TRBV13 to TRBJ2-3; 9 bases agree with TRBD2. CDR3 size: 15 residues. Germline-derived CDR1 and CDR2 are PRHDT and FYEKMQ (reference sequence). Unmatched junction bases numbered 6, after V lost 8 bases and J lost 0 bases. DNA for the CDR3: TGTGCCAGCTTACCTCTAGCGGGGAGCACAGATACGCAGTATTTT. It encodes CASLPLAGSTDTQYF. Complete variable domain (other parts from reference TRBV13 and TRBJ2-3): AAGVIQSPRHLIKEKRETATLKCYPIPRHDTVYWYQQGPGQDPQFLISFYEKMQSDKGSIPDRFSAQQFSDYHSELNMSSLELGDSALYFCASLPLAGSTDTQYFGPGTRLTVL.

The J gene is TRBJ1-2, the V gene TRBV10-3; D is undetermined. The CDR3 sequence is 12 residues long. Trimming took off 3 bases at V and 4 bases at J, with 6 bases between the two ends. CDR1 and CDR2 (germline): ENHRY, SYGVKD. The CDR3 reads CAISDGGYGYTF. For the CDR3, the DNA is TGTGCCATCAGTGACGGTGGCTATGGCTACACCTTC.

This chain links TRBV6-5 with TRBJ2-4; the match to TRBD1 covers 9 bases. This CDR3 is 15 amino acids long. After removal of 5 bases from V and 6 bases from J, the junction contained 8 bases not matched to a gene. Germline CDR1 is MNHEY and CDR2 is SVGAGI. CDR3 sequence reads: CASSPWGTGTNIQYF. Here the CDR3 DNA reads TGTGCCAGCAGTCCCTGGGGGACAGGGACAAACATTCAGTACTTC.

This chain joins TRBV7-2 and TRBJ2-1, with 8 nucleotides matching TRBD1. Trimming cost V 5 bases and J 6 bases; bases outside gene matches: 9. The CDR3 totals 15 residues. CDR1 and CDR2 (germline): SGHTA, FQGNSA. The CDR3 DNA sequence: TGTGCCAGCAGCCCACGGACAGGGTGGGGCAATGAGCAGTTCTTC. It specifies CASSPRTGWGNEQFF.

The chain is built from TRBV9 and TRBJ2-5; maybe TRBD1 (6 bases). Looked up from germline, CDR1 is SGDLS and CDR2 is YYNGEE. V was cut by 0 bases and J by 9 bases, with 15 bases left in between. This CDR3 comprises 14 residues. This CDR3 is CASSVVDGPGAQYF. The DNA of the CDR3 is TGTGCCAGCAGCGTAGTAGACGGCCCAGGGGCCCAGTACTTC.

The gene calls are TRBV7-6 and TRBJ1-3; D gene ambiguous. CDR3 size: 13 residues. The V end lost 5 bases, the J end lost 0 bases, and 5 bases lay between the germline ends. Germline assignment: CDR1 SGHVS and CDR2 FNYEAQ. This chain's CDR3 is CASSLNSGNTIYF. The CDR3, as DNA: TGTGCCAGCAGCCTAAACTCTGGAAACACCATATATTTT.

The CDR3 protein is CASSLGGRDYEQYF. CDR3 bases: TGTGCCAGCAGTCTGGGGGGGAGGGACTACGAGCAGTACTTC. The gene calls are TRBV5-6 and TRBJ2-7, with 7 bases that match TRBD2. J lost 3 bases, V lost 5 bases, and 8 bases had no gene match. This CDR3 has 14 residues. Per the germline V gene, CDR1 is SGHDT and CDR2 is YYEEEE.

The genes are TRBV10-3 and TRBJ1-5, with a tentative D call TRBD1 (6 bases). The germline gives CDR1 ENHRY, CDR2 SYGVKD. CDR3 length: 13 residues. V was trimmed by 5 bases and J by 3 bases, leaving 8 bases between them. CDR3 DNA: TGTGCCATCAGTACAGGGTACAATCAGCCCCAGCATTTT. This codes for CAISTGYNQPQHF.

This chain joins TRBV29-1 and TRBJ1-3, with no clear D. This CDR3 has 15 residues. V was shortened by 4 bases and J by 4 bases, with 17 bases between the two germline ends. Per the germline V gene, CDR1 is SQVTM and CDR2 is ANQGSEA. The CDR3 is CSVGSTTGAGNTIYF. CDR3 DNA sequence: TGCAGCGTTGGGTCCACGACGGGAGCGGGAAACACCATATATTTT.

The J gene is TRBJ1-1, the V gene TRBV18; D call uncertain. The ends were cut back, 5 bases at V and 7 bases at J, with 11 bases in the middle. From germline, CDR1 is KGHSH and CDR2 LQKENI. This CDR3 is built from 12 residues. The CDR3 reads CASSSGSVEAFF. CDR3 DNA sequence: TGTGCCAGCTCATCCGGGTCGGTTGAAGCTTTCTTT.

The chain joins TRBV19 to TRBJ1-2; TRBD1 matches 12 bases. V was pared by 3 bases and J by 8 bases, with 7 bases of the junction left unmatched. This CDR3 has 15 residues. Germline V lookup: CDR1 LNHDA, CDR2 SQIVND (reference sequence). The CDR3 spells CASSIRGQGAGGYTF. In DNA form, the CDR3 reads TGTGCCAGTAGTATTCGGGGACAGGGGGCTGGAGGCTACACCTTC.

This chain uses TRBV7-2 with TRBJ2-7, with 9 bases identical to TRBD2. With 5 bases clipped from V and 5 bases from J, the junction kept 10 bases outside the gene matches. The CDR3 has 15 residues. The germline V gene has CDR1 SGHTA and CDR2 FQGNSA. The chain's CDR3 is CASSDSGSPFHEQYF. The CDR3 DNA reads TGTGCCAGCAGCGATAGCGGGAGCCCCTTCCACGAGCAGTACTTC.

The chain combines TRBV27 with TRBJ2-7; 11 positions agree with TRBD1. CDR1 MNHEY and CDR2 SMNVEV come from the germline V gene (reference sequence). The J segment lost 3 bases and the V segment lost 6 bases, leaving 7 bases of the junction unmatched. There are 15 residues in the CDR3. DNA for the CDR3: TGTGCCAGCAGGATCGGGACAGGGGGTCTCTACGAGCAGTACTTC. Protein sequence: CASRIGTGGLYEQYF.

This chain uses TRBV2 with TRBJ2-7; 9 bases line up with TRBD1. Per germline, CDR1 SNHLY and CDR2 FYNNEI. The V and J ends lost 8 bases and 3 bases, in that order; junction bases with no gene match: 11. This CDR3 comprises 15 residues. The CDR3 DNA is TGTGCCAGCGTCAGCCCGGGACAGGGCGGCTACGAGCAGTACTTC. Translating it yields CASVSPGQGGYEQYF.

V usage is TRBV29-1 and J usage is TRBJ1-1, with 8 positions matching TRBD1. With 0 bases clipped from V and 3 bases from J, the junction kept 6 bases outside the gene matches. The CDR3 covers 15 residues. Germline loops: CDR1 SQVTM, CDR2 ANQGSEA. The CDR3 loop reads CSVEDRTGIDTEAFF. CDR3 nucleotides: TGCAGCGTTGAAGACCGGACAGGGATCGACACTGAAGCTTTCTTT. Based on the CDR3 plus reference TRBV29-1 and TRBJ1-1, the full variable domain is SAVISQKPSRDICQRGTSLTIQCQVDSQVTMMFWYRQQPGQSLTLIATANQGSEATYESGFVIDKFPISRPNLTFSTLTVSNMSPEDSSIYLCSVEDRTGIDTEAFFGQGTRLTVV.